The 15 T cell receptor beta chains reported below all come from one sample, sequenced in a study of response to subunit inactivated influenza vaccine. TCRdb recomputed calls from the RT-PCR reads with MiXCR, one row per CDR3 protein. The sample carries about 780,000 distinct CDR3 sequences, 15% to 20% recorded once. The sequenced sample was PBMCs from blood, obtained around 5 days after vaccination. The receptors derive from a man aged 50 to 60 who received an inactivated influenza vaccine.

The CDR3, as DNA: TGTGCCAGCAGCTTTGTACTAGCGGGCACAGATACGCAGTATTTT. This translates into CASSFVLAGTDTQYF. This chain links TRBV11-2 with TRBJ2-3; 8 nucleotides match TRBD2. V lost 3 bases, J lost 1 base, and 3 bases stayed unmatched. CDR1 and CDR2 from the germline V gene are SGHAT and FQNNGV. This CDR3 has 15 residues.

This clonotype was detected ten times or more. This chain connects TRBV7-9 to TRBJ2-7; D gene unclear. In germline, CDR1 is SEHNR, CDR2 FQNEAQ (reference sequence). The CDR3 loop spans 11 amino acids. V was clipped by 5 bases and J by 4 bases, with 6 bases between them. CDR3 DNA: TGTGCCAGCAGCGCCGAATACGAGCAGTACTTC. It codes for CASSAEYEQYF.

The gene calls are TRBV6-6 and TRBJ2-3; tentative D call: TRBD1 (5 bases). CDR1 MNHNY and CDR2 SVGAGI come from the germline V gene (reference sequence). The ends were cut back, 6 bases at V and 4 bases at J, with 8 bases in the middle. The CDR3 is 12 residues long. In DNA form, the CDR3 reads TGTGCCAGCAGACAACAGGCAGATACGCAGTATTTT. It specifies CASRQQADTQYF.

The chain employs TRBV6-5 and TRBJ1-1; D possibly corresponds to TRBD1 (6 bases). Trimming removed 4 bases from V and 0 bases from J, with 18 bases in between. The CDR3 has 17 amino acids. Germline CDR1 MNHEY, CDR2 SVGAGI. The chain's CDR3 is CASSFSRQEPMNTEAFF. The CDR3 region has the DNA TGTGCCAGCAGTTTTTCTCGACAGGAGCCCATGAACACTGAAGCTTTCTTT.

This clonotype showed up just a few times. The chain employs TRBV5-6 and TRBJ2-1, with no clear D. V was pared by 4 bases and J by 4 bases, with 12 bases between. This CDR3 region has 14 residues. CDR1 is SGHDT and CDR2 is YYEEEE in the germline V gene. This CDR3 reads CASSLFKGYNEQFF. CDR3 DNA sequence: TGTGCCAGCAGCCTCTTCAAAGGGTACAATGAGCAGTTCTTC.

This clonotype was counted a few times. This chain uses TRBV2 with TRBJ2-7; 10 nucleotides agree with TRBD1. There are 14 residues in the CDR3. Germline V gene lookup returns CDR1 SNHLY and CDR2 FYNNEI. V was pared by 6 bases and J by 4 bases, with 6 bases of the junction left unmatched. CDR3 in amino acids: CASRPGQGRYEQYF. The CDR3, as DNA: TGTGCCAGCAGGCCGGGACAGGGGAGATACGAGCAGTACTTC.

This clonotype appeared many times. This chain's CDR3 is CASSYLNTEAFF. The CDR3 region has the DNA TGTGCCAGCAGTTATTTGAACACTGAAGCTTTCTTT. This rearrangement joins TRBV6-6 to TRBJ1-1; D gene uncertain. The germline CDR1 and CDR2 sequences are MNHNY and SVGAGI (reference sequence). The CDR3 is 12 residues long. V was trimmed by 3 bases and J by 0 bases, leaving 2 bases between them.

The chain carries TRBV4-2 and TRBJ1-1, with 7 bases fitting TRBD1. The V and J ends lost 0 bases and 1 base, in that order; junction bases with no gene match: 5. The CDR3 sequence is 16 residues long. Germline values: CDR1 LGHNA, CDR2 YNFKEQ. In DNA form, the CDR3 reads TGTGCCAGCAGCCAAGATCGCGACAGGGCGAACACTGAAGCTTTCTTT. It is translated as CASSQDRDRANTEAFF.

CDR3 nucleotide sequence: TGTGCCAGCAGCTTTACTACAGGGGGCAATCAGCCCCAGCATTTT. Protein sequence: CASSFTTGGNQPQHF. This chain links TRBV5-6 with TRBJ1-5; 7 bases agree with TRBD1. This CDR3 is built from 15 residues. V gave up 2 bases and J gave up 2 bases; unmatched junction bases: 4. Germline assignment: CDR1 SGHDT and CDR2 YYEEEE.

In its sample, this clonotype was seen a few times. This chain links TRBV20-1 with TRBJ1-1; tentative D call: TRBD1 (6 bases). The V end was cut by 3 bases, the J end by 4 bases, with 18 bases between. CDR1 and CDR2 from the germline V gene are DFQATT and SNEGSKA (reference sequence). CDR3 size: 15 residues. CDR3 DNA: TGCAGTGCTAGTCCCTCGGGGGGCGCGGGCACTGAAGCTTTCTTT. Amino acids: CSASPSGGAGTEAFF.

This clonotype showed up many times. The rearrangement joins TRBV5-1 to TRBJ2-3, with a weak D call TRBD2 (6 bases). This CDR3 has 15 residues. The germline V gene has CDR1 SGHRS and CDR2 YFSETQ. The germline V and J ends were trimmed by 4 bases and 4 bases, with 16 bases remaining between them. This CDR3 is CASSPRGYVSDTQYF. The DNA for the CDR3 is TGCGCCAGCAGCCCGCGGGGATATGTGTCAGATACGCAGTATTTT.

Ten or more counts support this clonotype. The rearrangement joins TRBV4-3 to TRBJ2-3; 10 bases map to TRBD1. The ends lost 1 base at V and 3 bases at J; junction bases unmatched: 4. CDR3 length equals 16 residues. Germline V CDR1 and CDR2: LGHNA, YSLEER. In DNA form, the CDR3 reads TGCGCCAGCAGCCAAGGGACAGGGGGAAGTACAGATACGCAGTATTTT. It is translated as CASSQGTGGSTDTQYF.

This clonotype appeared a few times. The chain joins TRBV29-1 to TRBJ2-7, with D uncertain. The CDR3 is 12 residues long. V lost 6 bases and J 0 bases, leaving 9 bases between the germline ends. Germline V gene data show CDR1 as SQVTM and CDR2 as ANQGSEA. CDR3 bases: TGCAGCGTGCGGATAGGCTCCTACGAGCAGTACTTC. Translating it yields CSVRIGSYEQYF.

This clonotype turned up a few times. This sequence joins TRBV18 and TRBJ2-5; possibly TRBD1 for D (5 bases). The germline V gene has CDR1 KGHSH and CDR2 LQKENI. This CDR3 has 15 residues. Trimming took off 3 bases at V and 3 bases at J, with 14 bases between the two ends. CDR3 in amino acids: CASSPSKDIKETQYF. CDR3 DNA sequence: TGTGCCAGCTCACCTTCTAAGGACATAAAAGAGACCCAGTACTTC.

On this clonotype: A read error may explain this, as a much larger clone is one base away. This rearrangement joins TRBV29-1 to TRBJ2-3; tentatively, D is TRBD1 (6 bases). CDR1 SQVTM and CDR2 ANQGSEA come from the germline V gene. This CDR3 is built from 15 residues. The ends were cut back, 3 bases at V and 7 bases at J, with 20 bases in the middle. This CDR3 reads CSVELWTEKENTQYF. In DNA form, the CDR3 reads TGCAGCGTTGAGCTCTGGACAGAAAAGGAAAATACGCAGTATTTT.